The 6 T cell receptor beta chains below were found in one sample sequenced in a study of cytotoxic CD8 clonotypes in ibrutinib-treated CLL. Measured with immunoSEQ multiplex PCR; TCRdb has only the in-frame clones, and not every one. The table lists roughly 63,000 clones, around 52% of them singletons. The sequencing here drew on PBMCs, taken after 12 months of ibrutinib treatment. The receptors were sampled from a human donor with chronic lymphocytic leukemia.

This chain joins TRBV29-1 and TRBJ1-1; no clear D gene. Germline CDR1 is SQVTM and CDR2 is ANQGSEA. The CDR3 is 14 amino acids. Trimming removed 2 bases at V and 2 bases at J, with 12 bases between. Here the CDR3 reads CSVESVPYNTEAFF. The CDR3 DNA reads as TGCAGCGTTGAAAGTGTTCCTTATAACACTGAAGCTTTCTTT.

This chain uses TRBV10-3 with TRBJ2-3, with D perhaps TRBD1 (6 bases). Germline-derived CDR1 and CDR2 are ENHRY and SYGVKD. The CDR3 loop spans 18 amino acids. With 4 bases removed from V and 3 bases from J, the gap between germline ends came to 23 bases. CDR3: CAISVEAFGLGGTDTQYF. CDR3 DNA: TGTGCCATCAGTGTCGAAGCTTTTGGTCTAGGGGGAACAGATACGCAGTATTTT.

This rearrangement joins TRBV5-8 to TRBJ2-5; no reliable D call. In germline, CDR1 is SGHTS, CDR2 YDEGEE. There are 14 residues in the CDR3. V was trimmed by 2 bases and J by 5 bases, leaving 13 bases between them. The chain's CDR3 is CASSFYSSSETQYF. The CDR3 DNA is TGTGCCAGCAGCTTCTATAGTTCTTCGGAGACCCAGTACTTC.

CDR3 residues: CASSQDGFAEAFF. CDR3 in DNA: TGCGCCAGCAGCCAAGACGGGTTCGCTGAAGCTTTCTTT. The rearrangement links TRBV4-1 to TRBJ1-1; D is uncertain. CDR3 length equals 13 residues. Per germline, CDR1 MGHRA and CDR2 YSYEKL. The germline V and J ends were trimmed by 0 bases and 6 bases, with 8 bases remaining between them.

The DNA of the CDR3 is TGTGCCAGCAGCACCCACGGGACGGAATATGGCTACACCTTC. This encodes CASSTHGTEYGYTF. J is TRBJ1-2 and V is TRBV21-1. TRBV21-1 is flagged as a pseudogene. The CDR3 spans 14 residues.

Only a few counts were recorded for this clone. The V and J genes are TRBV6-1 and TRBJ1-2, with 8 bases fitting TRBD1. The germline CDR1 and CDR2 sequences are MNHNS and SASEGT. V dropped 2 bases and J dropped 4; count of bases not matched to a gene: 6. The CDR3 is made up of 15 amino acids. The CDR3 nucleotides read TGTGCCAGCAGTGAACTAGACAGGGGAGGCTATGGCTACACCTTC. Translation: CASSELDRGGYGYTF.